The rows below give T cell receptor beta chains drawn from one sample of a study of cytomegalovirus exposure and HLA in healthy donors. Data came from immunoSEQ multiplex PCR; TCRdb stores just in-frame clones and leaves some out. Of approximately 170,000 clones in the sample, over 65% are singletons; the top ten hold around 2.8%. The sample comprised PBMCs. The origin of the receptors is a woman in her thirties or forties in good health and CMV-seropositive. CDR3s include the opening cysteine and the closing phenylalanine or tryptophan. The D gene is left open where the match is weak. Some rows have no size entry. The others give once, few or many, or a class for an expanded clone.

J gene: TRBJ2-7
V gene: TRBV28
clone size: NA
D gene: TRBD2
CDR3 DNA: TGTGCCAGCAGTTCTAGCGGGCCTTCCTACGAGCAGTACTTC
CDR3 protein: CASSSSGPSYEQYF

J gene: TRBJ2-1
V gene: TRBV19
clone size: NA
D gene: TRBD1
CDR3 DNA: TGTGCCAGTAGTCCAAGGGACAGGGCTGGCGATGAGCAGTTCTTC
CDR3 protein: CASSPRDRAGDEQFF

J gene: TRBJ1-1
V gene: TRBV27
clone size: NA
D gene: NA
CDR3 DNA: TGTGCCAGCAGGCCCCAGTGGAGCACTGAAGCTTTCTTT
CDR3 protein: CASRPQWSTEAFF

J gene: TRBJ2-3
V gene: TRBV5-4
clone size: NA
D gene: NA
CDR3 DNA: TGTGCCAGCAGCACAAGGGGTATGGGTGGAGATACGCAGTATTTT
CDR3 protein: CASSTRGMGGDTQYF

J gene: TRBJ2-5
V gene: TRBV7-2
clone size: NA
D gene: NA
CDR3 DNA: TGTGCCAGCAGCGCCGGTTGGACCCAGTACTTC
CDR3 protein: CASSAGWTQYF

J gene: TRBJ1-1
V gene: TRBV14
clone size: NA
D gene: NA
CDR3 DNA: TGTGCCAGCAGCCAAGGGGGCCGGAACACTGAAGCTTTCTTT
CDR3 protein: CASSQGGRNTEAFF

J gene: TRBJ2-7
V gene: TRBV21-1
clone size: once
D gene: NA
CDR3 DNA: TGTGCCAGCAGCAAGAGAGCCAGGCGGGACGAGCAGTACTTC
CDR3 protein: CASSKRARRDEQYF

J gene: TRBJ2-5
V gene: TRBV19
clone size: NA
D gene: TRBD1
CDR3 DNA: TGTGCCAGTGGGGACAGCCAAGATTACCAAGAGACCCAGTACTTC
CDR3 protein: CASGDSQDYQETQYF

J gene: TRBJ1-4
V gene: TRBV6-5
clone size: NA
D gene: TRBD1
CDR3 DNA: TGTGCCAGCAGTCCGGGACAGTCTAATGAAAAACTGTTTTTT
CDR3 protein: CASSPGQSNEKLFF

J gene: TRBJ2-3
V gene: TRBV5-1
clone size: NA
D gene: TRBD2
CDR3 DNA: TGCGCCAGCAGCTTAGGACTAGCGGCAGATACGCAGTATTTT
CDR3 protein: CASSLGLAADTQYF

J gene: TRBJ2-7
V gene: TRBV2
clone size: NA
D gene: NA
CDR3 DNA: TGTGCCAGCAGATCGGGACATCCGACCAACGAGCAGTACTTC
CDR3 protein: CASRSGHPTNEQYF

J gene: TRBJ2-3
V gene: TRBV28
clone size: NA
D gene: TRBD2
CDR3 DNA: TGTGCCAGCATCGGGGCTGATCTAGCGGGAGGCTATGGGGTAGATACGCAGTATTTT
CDR3 protein: CASIGADLAGGYGVDTQYF

J gene: TRBJ2-1
V gene: TRBV5-1
clone size: NA
D gene: NA
CDR3 DNA: TGCGCCAGCAGCTTGGCGTCGGGCAGGGGTCAGGGTGAGCAGTTCTTC
CDR3 protein: CASSLASGRGQGEQFF

J gene: TRBJ2-7
V gene: TRBV6-4
clone size: once
D gene: NA
CDR3 DNA: TGTGCTAACCAGGGCTCCAGCGAGCAGTACTTC
CDR3 protein: CANQGSSEQYF

J gene: TRBJ2-1
V gene: TRBV7-2
clone size: NA
D gene: TRBD2
CDR3 DNA: TGTGCCAGCAGCTTAGTTGGGGGGGACGCGAAGCATCCAGATGAGCAGTTCTTC
CDR3 protein: CASSLVGGDAKHPDEQFF

J gene: TRBJ1-1
V gene: TRBV10-3
clone size: NA
D gene: NA
CDR3 DNA: TGTGCCATCAGGGGGGAGCCAGGGGTCTTCACTGAAGCTTTCTTT
CDR3 protein: CAIRGEPGVFTEAFF

J gene: TRBJ1-3
V gene: TRBV6-5
clone size: NA
D gene: NA
CDR3 DNA: TGTGCCAGCATTCGCCCCGGAGACTCTGGAAACACCATATATTTT
CDR3 protein: CASIRPGDSGNTIYF

J gene: TRBJ2-5
V gene: TRBV4-2
clone size: NA
D gene: TRBD2
CDR3 DNA: TGTGCCAGCAGCCAACCTGGGAGGGAACAAGAGACCCAGTACTTC
CDR3 protein: CASSQPGREQETQYF

J gene: TRBJ1-5
V gene: TRBV19
clone size: few
D gene: TRBD1
CDR3 DNA: TGTGCCAGTAGTATTAGACAGGGGGGTGGTCAGCCCCAGCATTTT
CDR3 protein: CASSIRQGGGQPQHF

J gene: TRBJ2-7
V gene: TRBV2
clone size: NA
D gene: TRBD2
CDR3 DNA: TGTGCCAGCAGTGTGCAAACCGGACTAGTAAAAAGCGAGCAGTACTTC
CDR3 protein: CASSVQTGLVKSEQYF

J gene: TRBJ2-7
V gene: TRBV6-1
clone size: NA
D gene: NA
CDR3 DNA: TGTGCCAGCAGGAGTGATTACTACGAGCAGTACTTC
CDR3 protein: CASRSDYYEQYF

J gene: TRBJ1-2
V gene: TRBV4-3
clone size: few
D gene: TRBD1
CDR3 DNA: TGCGCCAGCAGCCAGACCGGGACAGGGATTTGGACTAACTATGGCTACCCCTTC
CDR3 protein: CASSQTGTGIWTNYGYPF

J gene: TRBJ1-1
V gene: TRBV7-8
clone size: few
D gene: NA
CDR3 DNA: TGTGCCAGCAGCTTGCGGACAGAGATGAACACTGAAGCTTTCTTT
CDR3 protein: CASSLRTEMNTEAFF

J gene: TRBJ2-2
V gene: TRBV5-1
clone size: NA
D gene: TRBD2
CDR3 DNA: TGCGCCAGCAGCTATCTAGCGGGATCGAACACCGGGGAGCTGTTTTTT
CDR3 protein: CASSYLAGSNTGELFF

J gene: TRBJ1-4
V gene: TRBV7-9
clone size: few
D gene: NA
CDR3 DNA: TGTGCCAGCAGCTTAGAATTGCGGGATAATGAAAAACTGTTTTTT
CDR3 protein: CASSLELRDNEKLFF

J gene: TRBJ1-4
V gene: TRBV28
clone size: few
D gene: TRBD1
CDR3 DNA: TGTGCCAGCAGTTTTGGGACAGATAATGAAAAACTGTTTTTT
CDR3 protein: CASSFGTDNEKLFF

J gene: TRBJ2-5
V gene: TRBV9
clone size: few
D gene: NA
CDR3 DNA: TGTGCCAGCAGCGCAACAGGGTCGCAGACCCAGTACTTC
CDR3 protein: CASSATGSQTQYF

J gene: TRBJ1-5
V gene: TRBV9
clone size: NA
D gene: NA
CDR3 DNA: TGTGCCAGCAGCGGGGGGGGGAATCAGCCCCAGCATTTT
CDR3 protein: CASSGGGNQPQHF

J gene: TRBJ2-7
V gene: TRBV5-4
clone size: NA
D gene: NA
CDR3 DNA: TGTGCCAGCAGAGAGGGAAGCTCCTACGAGCAGTACTTC
CDR3 protein: CASREGSSYEQYF

J gene: TRBJ1-2
V gene: TRBV7-9
clone size: NA
D gene: NA
CDR3 DNA: TGTGCCAGCAGCTTATCAAAAGTGGAGGGCTACACCTTC
CDR3 protein: CASSLSKVEGYTF

J gene: TRBJ2-3
V gene: TRBV9
clone size: NA
D gene: TRBD2
CDR3 DNA: TGTGCCAGCAGCGTAGTAGGTAGCGGGGGGGCAGATACGCAGTATTTT
CDR3 protein: CASSVVGSGGADTQYF

J gene: TRBJ1-1
V gene: TRBV27
clone size: NA
D gene: TRBD1
CDR3 DNA: TGTGCCAGCAGTCTCGGACAGGGTAAAGCTTTCTTT
CDR3 protein: CASSLGQGKAFF

J gene: TRBJ2-3
V gene: TRBV28
clone size: few
D gene: TRBD2
CDR3 DNA: TGTGCCAGCAGTTTCCAAGACGGGGCGGGAGATCAGACAGATACGCAGTATTTT
CDR3 protein: CASSFQDGAGDQTDTQYF

J gene: TRBJ1-3
V gene: TRBV11-2
clone size: many
D gene: NA
CDR3 DNA: TGTGCCAGCAGCCCTGCAGGGGCGGGTGGAAACACCATATATTTT
CDR3 protein: CASSPAGAGGNTIYF

J gene: TRBJ1-1
V gene: TRBV6-1
clone size: few
D gene: NA
CDR3 DNA: TGTGCCAGCAGTGATCTCGGGGGAAACACTGAAGCTTTCTTT
CDR3 protein: CASSDLGGNTEAFF

J gene: TRBJ1-2
V gene: TRBV5-4
clone size: NA
D gene: NA
CDR3 DNA: TGTGCCAGCAGCTTGGAAGTTGCGGCCTATAACTATGGCTACACCTTC
CDR3 protein: CASSLEVAAYNYGYTF

J gene: TRBJ2-7
V gene: TRBV9
clone size: NA
D gene: NA
CDR3 DNA: TGTGCCAGCAGCGCCTCAGGGGATCGAACCTACGAGCAGTACTTC
CDR3 protein: CASSASGDRTYEQYF

J gene: TRBJ1-4
V gene: TRBV5-1
clone size: NA
D gene: TRBD1
CDR3 DNA: TGCGCCAGCAGCTCGGACAGGGCTGATGAAAAACTGTTTTTT
CDR3 protein: CASSSDRADEKLFF

J gene: TRBJ2-7
V gene: TRBV5-4
clone size: NA
D gene: TRBD2
CDR3 DNA: TGTGCCAGCAGCTTGGGCGGGGGGAATCTGGGCTACGAGCAGTACTTC
CDR3 protein: CASSLGGGNLGYEQYF

J gene: TRBJ1-2
V gene: TRBV4-3
clone size: NA
D gene: TRBD1
CDR3 DNA: TGCGCCAGCAGCCATCGACAGGGTGGAGGCTACCCCTTC
CDR3 protein: CASSHRQGGGYPF

J gene: TRBJ2-3
V gene: TRBV5-1
clone size: NA
D gene: NA
CDR3 DNA: TGCGCCAGCAGCTCGGGGACTAGCACAGATACGCAGTATTTT
CDR3 protein: CASSSGTSTDTQYF

J gene: TRBJ2-1
V gene: TRBV27
clone size: few
D gene: TRBD2
CDR3 DNA: TGTGCCAGCAGTTCTGGACTAGCGGGCTTAAGCTCCTACAATGAGCAGTTCTTC
CDR3 protein: CASSSGLAGLSSYNEQFF